The rows below give T cell receptor beta chains drawn from one sample of a study of CD8 T cells in Susac syndrome. In TCRdb, the immunoSEQ multiplex PCR reads were re-called with MiXCR into one record per CDR3 protein. Among approximately 150,000 distinct CDR3 sequences listed, approximately 93% were seen once. The sample taken for sequencing was CD4+ T cells from PBMCs. The receptors stem from a human donor with multiple sclerosis. Both conserved end residues are part of each CDR3. D genes are given only for firm matches. Where a row states a size, it is once, few, many or the class of an expanded clone; other rows omit it.

V,size,D,J,CDR3,DNA
TRBV6-2/TRBV6-3,NA,NA,TRBJ2-7,CASMRTEIYEQYF,TGTGCCAGCATGCGGACAGAGATCTACGAGCAGTACTTC
TRBV23-1,NA,TRBD1,TRBJ2-7,CASSQSGQTPHYEQYF,TGCGCCAGCAGTCAATCGGGACAGACGCCCCACTACGAGCAGTACTTC
TRBV20-1,NA,NA,TRBJ1-2,CSARPRGYGYTF,TGCAGTGCTAGACCCAGGGGCTATGGCTACACCTTC
TRBV3-1,once,TRBD2,TRBJ2-7,CASSHQAGVYEQYF,TGTGCCAGCAGCCACCAAGCGGGGGTCTACGAGCAGTACTTC
TRBV24-1,NA,TRBD2,TRBJ2-5,CATSMGTSAQETQYF,TGTGCCACCAGCATGGGAACTAGCGCCCAAGAGACCCAGTACTTC
TRBV9,NA,TRBD2,TRBJ2-2,CASSVEASGRANTGELFF,TGTGCCAGCAGCGTAGAGGCTAGCGGGAGGGCCAACACCGGGGAGCTGTTTTTT
TRBV14,NA,NA,TRBJ2-7,CASSQDSSYEQYF,TGTGCCAGCAGCCAAGACTCCTCCTACGAGCAGTACTTC
TRBV5-4,NA,NA,TRBJ1-2,CASSFLPGDGYTF,TGTGCCAGCAGCTTCCTGCCAGGGGATGGCTACACCTTC
TRBV20-1,NA,NA,TRBJ2-5,CSASWSGETQYF,TGCAGTGCTAGCTGGAGCGGAGAGACCCAGTACTTC
TRBV6-2/TRBV6-3,once,NA,TRBJ2-3,CASRPQRRRSFGADTQYF,TGTGCCAGCAGACCCCAGCGCCGGAGGTCCTTTGGGGCAGATACGCAGTATTTT
TRBV10-1,NA,NA,TRBJ2-1,CASSEYSGGRGEQFF,TGCGCCAGCAGTGAGTATAGTGGGGGCCGAGGGGAGCAGTTCTTC
TRBV6-5,NA,NA,TRBJ2-6,CASSYTPFFFGSGANVLTF,TGTGCCAGCAGTTACACCCCATTCTTCTTCGGCTCTGGGGCCAACGTCCTGACTTTC
TRBV6-5,NA,NA,TRBJ2-1,CASSYSGLREDNEQFF,TGTGCCAGCAGTTACTCGGGTTTGAGGGAAGACAATGAGCAGTTCTTC
TRBV9,NA,NA,TRBJ2-7,CASSVFDEEVSEQYF,TGTGCCAGCAGCGTATTCGATGAGGAAGTTTCTGAGCAGTACTTC
TRBV20-1,NA,TRBD2,TRBJ2-1,CSARGTSGEQFF,TGCAGTGCTAGAGGGACTAGCGGCGAGCAGTTCTTC
TRBV6-5,NA,NA,TRBJ1-4,CASRKDNNEKLFF,TGTGCCAGCAGGAAGGACAATAATGAAAAACTGTTTTTT
TRBV11-2,NA,NA,TRBJ2-1,CASSLVQAVYNEQFF,TGTGCCAGCAGCTTAGTCCAAGCGGTGTACAATGAGCAGTTCTTC
TRBV29-1,NA,NA,TRBJ1-2,CSVEGQGWGYGYTF,TGCAGCGTTGAAGGGCAGGGCTGGGGCTATGGCTACACCTTC
TRBV28,NA,NA,TRBJ2-5,CASSLWSSRETQYF,TGTGCCAGCAGTTTATGGAGCAGTAGAGAGACCCAGTACTTC
TRBV5-1,NA,TRBD2,TRBJ2-7,CASRRGAGESYEQYF,TGCGCCAGCCGCCGCGGAGCGGGGGAGTCCTACGAGCAGTACTTC
TRBV7-9,NA,NA,TRBJ2-1,CASSVGQSNEQFF,TGTGCCAGCAGCGTCGGACAGTCCAATGAGCAGTTCTTC
TRBV20-1,NA,TRBD1,TRBJ2-5,CSAHDRGLFQETQYF,TGCAGTGCCCACGACAGGGGGCTATTCCAAGAGACCCAGTACTTC
TRBV7-3,NA,NA,TRBJ2-1,CASSLDMRGGYNEQFF,TGTGCCAGCAGCTTAGATATGAGAGGGGGTTACAATGAGCAGTTCTTC
TRBV6-7,NA,NA,TRBJ2-6,CASSQNPTSGANVLTF,TGTGCCAGCAGCCAAAACCCTACTTCGGGGGCCAACGTCCTGACTTTC
TRBV6-5,NA,NA,TRBJ1-4,CASSYGSTINEKLFF,TGTGCCAGCAGTTACGGGTCAACCATTAATGAAAAACTGTTTTTT
TRBV15,NA,TRBD2,TRBJ2-7,CATSRAGAGAYEQYF,TGTGCCACCAGCAGAGCTGGGGCGGGGGCCTACGAGCAGTACTTC
TRBV3-1,NA,NA,TRBJ1-5,CASSQETSGQPQHF,TGTGCCAGCAGCCAAGAAACCTCAGGCCAGCCCCAGCATTTT
TRBV7-9,NA,TRBD2,TRBJ2-1,CASSGGLAGGYNEQFF,TGTGCCAGCAGCGGGGGACTAGCGGGAGGTTACAATGAGCAGTTCTTC
TRBV27,NA,NA,TRBJ2-7,CAISRQPGYEQYF,TGTGCCATCTCCCGGCAGCCTGGCTACGAGCAGTACTTC
TRBV4-3,NA,NA,TRBJ1-1,CASSQDLGKGTEAFF,TGCGCCAGCAGCCAAGATCTGGGCAAGGGCACTGAAGCTTTCTTT
TRBV6-6,once,NA,TRBJ1-4,CASQGVYEKLFF,TGTGCCAGCCAAGGGGTTTATGAAAAACTGTTTTTT
TRBV7-6,NA,NA,TRBJ2-7,CASSFDVGGYEQYF,TGTGCCAGCAGCTTCGACGTGGGTGGCTACGAGCAGTACTTC
TRBV10-3,NA,NA,TRBJ1-3,CAISENLDTIYF,TGTGCCATCAGTGAAAATCTGGACACCATATATTTT
TRBV2,NA,NA,TRBJ2-3,CASSDRMQYF,TGTGCCAGCAGTGACAGGATGCAGTATTTT
TRBV6-1,NA,NA,TRBJ1-4,CASRPSSRALNEKLFF,TGTGCCAGCAGACCAAGTTCCCGGGCATTAAATGAAAAACTGTTTTTT
TRBV4-3,NA,NA,TRBJ1-1,CASSQEPNTEAFF,TGCGCCAGCAGCCAAGAACCAAACACTGAAGCTTTCTTT
TRBV2,few,NA,TRBJ2-5,CASSVGPETQYF,TGTGCCAGCAGTGTGGGCCCAGAGACCCAGTACTTC
TRBV3-1,NA,NA,TRBJ2-2,CASSQDPGNTGELFF,TGTGCCAGCAGCCAAGATCCCGGAAACACCGGGGAGCTGTTTTTT
TRBV5-4,NA,NA,TRBJ1-2,CASSSGVEGINYGYTF,TGTGCCAGCAGCTCTGGGGTTGAGGGAATCAACTATGGCTACACTTTC
TRBV3-1,NA,TRBD2,TRBJ2-2,CASSQLGAGRTGELFF,TGTGCCAGCAGCCAATTGGGAGCGGGAAGAACCGGGGAGCTGTTTTTT
TRBV7-8,NA,NA,TRBJ2-1,CASSLTALMVYEQFF,TGTGCCAGCAGCTTAACAGCACTAATGGTCTATGAGCAGTTCTTC
TRBV18,NA,TRBD1,TRBJ2-6,CASSPLTGVGANVLTF,TGTGCCAGCTCACCCCTTACAGGGGTCGGGGCCAACGTCCTGACTTTC
TRBV2,NA,NA,TRBJ1-5,CASRGWQINQPQHF,TGTGCCAGCAGGGGCTGGCAAATTAATCAGCCCCAGCATTTT
TRBV4-1,NA,TRBD2,TRBJ2-7,CASSQSGSAYEQYF,TGCGCCAGCAGCCAAAGCGGGAGTGCATACGAGCAGTACTTC
TRBV27,NA,NA,TRBJ2-4,CASKTGQAKNIQYF,TGTGCCAGCAAGACAGGACAAGCCAAAAACATTCAGTACTTC
TRBV12-3/TRBV12-4,NA,TRBD1,TRBJ2-5,CASSLSGTEETQYF,TGTGCCAGCAGTTTATCCGGGACAGAAGAGACCCAGTACTTC
TRBV2,NA,NA,TRBJ2-2,CASMYTGELFF,TGTGCCAGCATGTACACCGGGGAGCTGTTTTTT
TRBV12-3/TRBV12-4,NA,NA,TRBJ2-3,CASSSGGSTDTQYF,TGTGCCAGCAGTTCGGGCGGATCAACAGATACGCAGTATTTT
TRBV27,NA,TRBD1,TRBJ1-1,CASSKGTGVPEAFF,TGTGCCAGCAGTAAGGGGACAGGGGTTCCTGAAGCTTTCTTT
TRBV2,NA,TRBD2,TRBJ2-3,CASSGGLKAGLAYF,TGTGCCAGCAGTGGGGGACTAAAAGCGGGGCTCGCGTATTTT
TRBV29-1,NA,NA,TRBJ1-1,CSVRANTETFF,TGCAGCGTTAGAGCTAACACTGAAACTTTCTTT
TRBV24-1,NA,NA,TRBJ2-3,CATSDPGGLADTQYF,TGTGCCACCAGTGATCCTGGCGGTCTGGCCGATACGCAGTATTTT
TRBV5-1,NA,NA,TRBJ2-2,CASSLAGIASTGELFF,TGCGCCAGCAGCTTGGCCGGGATCGCTAGCACCGGGGAGCTGTTTTTT
TRBV20-1,NA,NA,TRBJ1-5,CSASPAMGNQPQHF,TGCAGTGCTAGCCCTGCGATGGGCAATCAGCCCCAGCATTTT
TRBV20-1,NA,NA,TRBJ2-5,CSATSRETQYF,TGCAGTGCTACGTCGCGGGAGACCCAGTACTTC
TRBV5-1,NA,NA,TRBJ2-2,CASRQPSGELFF,TGCGCCAGCAGGCAGCCGAGCGGGGAGCTGTTTTTT
TRBV6-1,NA,TRBD1,TRBJ2-7,CASSEGQKLYEQYF,TGTGCCAGCAGTGAGGGACAGAAATTGTACGAGCAGTACTTC
TRBV7-2,once,NA,TRBJ2-3,CASSQYADTQYF,TGTGCCAGCAGCCAGTACGCAGATACGCAGTATTTT